This entry features one TCR beta chain sequence. V shed 3 bases and J 4 bases; nucleotides not matched to a gene: 7. The CDR3 runs to 15 residues. Per germline, CDR1 LGHNA and CDR2 YSLEER. This specimen belongs to a study of cytomegalovirus exposure and HLA in healthy donors. The protocol was immunoSEQ multiplex PCR, while the TCRdb copy is restricted to in-frame clones and leaves out a portion. The table lists about 130,000 clones, about 96% of them singletons. This receptor was taken from a man between 18 and 29 years old in good health and CMV-seronegative. The J gene is TRBJ2-3, the V gene TRBV4-3, with 7 bases fitting TRBD2. Sequenced sample: PBMCs. The CDR3 DNA follows: TGCGCCAGCAGCCAGGGGGGGGAGTTCGCAGATACGCAGTATTTT. Translation gives CASSQGGEFADTQYF.